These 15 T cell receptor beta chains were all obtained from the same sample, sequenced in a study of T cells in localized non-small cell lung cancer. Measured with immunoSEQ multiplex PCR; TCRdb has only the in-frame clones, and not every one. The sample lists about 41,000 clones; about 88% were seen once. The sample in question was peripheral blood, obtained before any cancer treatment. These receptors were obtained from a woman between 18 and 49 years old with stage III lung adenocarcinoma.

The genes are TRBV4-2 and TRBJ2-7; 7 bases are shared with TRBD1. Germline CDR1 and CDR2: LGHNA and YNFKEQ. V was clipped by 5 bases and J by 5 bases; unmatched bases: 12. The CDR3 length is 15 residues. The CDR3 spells CASSEVVGTVDEQYF. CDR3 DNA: TGTGCCAGCAGCGAAGTGGTGGGGACAGTAGACGAGCAGTACTTC.

The CDR3: CASHPTRGGTDTQYF. The CDR3 coding sequence is TGTGCCAGCCACCCCACACGGGGGGGTACAGATACGCAGTATTTT. The chain has TRBV5-6 and TRBJ2-3; 8 positions match TRBD2. Trimming took 7 bases from V and 3 from J; bases not matched to a gene: 10. The germline V gene encodes CDR1 SGHDT and CDR2 YYEEEE. The CDR3 has 15 amino acids.

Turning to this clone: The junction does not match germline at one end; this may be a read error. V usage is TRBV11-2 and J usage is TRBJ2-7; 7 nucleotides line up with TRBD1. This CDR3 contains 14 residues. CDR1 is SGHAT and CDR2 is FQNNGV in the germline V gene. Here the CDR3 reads CVSSLGQISYEQYF. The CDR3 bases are TGTGTCAGCAGCTTGGGACAGATCTCCTACGAGCAGTACTTC.

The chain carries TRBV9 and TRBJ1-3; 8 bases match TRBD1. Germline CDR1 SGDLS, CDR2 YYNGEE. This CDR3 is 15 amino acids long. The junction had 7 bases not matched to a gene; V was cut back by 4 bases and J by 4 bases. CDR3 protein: CASSKGQGTGNTIYF. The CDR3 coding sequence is TGTGCCAGCAGCAAAGGACAGGGAACGGGAAACACCATATATTTT.

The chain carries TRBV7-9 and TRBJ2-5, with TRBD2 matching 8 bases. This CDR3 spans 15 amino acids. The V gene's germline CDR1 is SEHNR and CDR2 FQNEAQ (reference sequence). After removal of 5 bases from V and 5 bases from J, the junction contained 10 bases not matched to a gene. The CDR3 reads CASSPPGGRGETQYF. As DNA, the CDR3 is TGTGCCAGCAGCCCCCCGGGGGGGCGGGGGGAGACCCAGTACTTC.

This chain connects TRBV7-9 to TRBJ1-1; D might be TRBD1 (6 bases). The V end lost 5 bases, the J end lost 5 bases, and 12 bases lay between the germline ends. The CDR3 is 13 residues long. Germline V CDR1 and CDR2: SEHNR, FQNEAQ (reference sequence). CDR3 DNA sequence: TGTGCCAGCAGCCAAGGGGGGAGGACTGAAGCTTTCTTT. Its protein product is CASSQGGRTEAFF.

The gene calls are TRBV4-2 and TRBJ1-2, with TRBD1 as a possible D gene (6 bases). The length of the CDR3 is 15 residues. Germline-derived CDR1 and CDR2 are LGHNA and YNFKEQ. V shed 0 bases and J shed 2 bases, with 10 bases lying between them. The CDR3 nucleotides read TGTGCCAGCAGCCAAGACGCTGGGGGCAACTATGGCTACACCTTC. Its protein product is CASSQDAGGNYGYTF.

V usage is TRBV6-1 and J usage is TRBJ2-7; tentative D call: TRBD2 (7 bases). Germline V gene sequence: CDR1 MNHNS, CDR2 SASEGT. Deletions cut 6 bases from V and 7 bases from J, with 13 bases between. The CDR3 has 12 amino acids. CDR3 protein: CASSRGAWEQYF. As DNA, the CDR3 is TGTGCCAGCAGCCGGGGGGCCTGGGAGCAGTACTTC.

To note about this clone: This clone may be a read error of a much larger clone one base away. This chain's CDR3 is CASSSDRDQPQHF. CDR3 bases: TGTGCCAGCAGCTCCGACAGGGACCAGCCCCAGCATTTT. V and J are TRBV4-2 and TRBJ1-5; 7 nucleotides line up with TRBD1. This CDR3 comprises 13 residues. V gave up 5 bases and J gave up 7 bases; unmatched junction bases: 5. Germline V gene data show CDR1 as LGHNA and CDR2 as YNFKEQ.

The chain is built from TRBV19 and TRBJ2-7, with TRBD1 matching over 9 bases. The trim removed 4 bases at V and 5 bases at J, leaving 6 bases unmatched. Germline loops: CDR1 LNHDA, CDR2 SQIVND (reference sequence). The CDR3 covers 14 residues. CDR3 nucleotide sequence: TGTGCCAGTAGTAGGGGACAGGGCACCGACGAGCAGTACTTC. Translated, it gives CASSRGQGTDEQYF.

CDR3 region: CASSAQGLAEETQYF. The CDR3 coding sequence is TGTGCCAGCAGCGCGCAGGGACTAGCGGAAGAGACCCAGTACTTC. The V call is TRBV9, the J call TRBJ2-5; 11 positions match TRBD2. J gave up 3 bases and V 3 bases, and 4 bases lay outside the gene matches. The CDR3 has 15 residues. The germline V gene has CDR1 SGDLS and CDR2 YYNGEE.

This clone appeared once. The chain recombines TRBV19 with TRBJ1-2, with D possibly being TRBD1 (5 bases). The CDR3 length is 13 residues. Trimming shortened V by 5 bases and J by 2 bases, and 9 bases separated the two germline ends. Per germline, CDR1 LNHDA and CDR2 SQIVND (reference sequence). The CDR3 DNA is TGTGCCAGTAGTCGGGGCGGAAACTATGGCTACACCTTC. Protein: CASSRGGNYGYTF.

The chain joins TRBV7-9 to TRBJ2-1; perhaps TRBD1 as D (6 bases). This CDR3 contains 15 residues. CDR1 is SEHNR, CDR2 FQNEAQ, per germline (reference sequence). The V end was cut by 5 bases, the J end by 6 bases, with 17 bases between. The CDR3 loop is CASSSTRGQRNEQFF. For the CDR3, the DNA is TGTGCCAGCAGCAGCACCCGGGGACAACGCAATGAGCAGTTCTTC.

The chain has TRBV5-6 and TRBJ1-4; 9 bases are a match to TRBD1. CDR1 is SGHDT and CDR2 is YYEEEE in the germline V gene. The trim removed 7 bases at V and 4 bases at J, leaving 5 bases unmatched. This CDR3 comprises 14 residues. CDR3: CASSPGQGNEKLFF. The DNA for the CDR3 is TGTGCCAGCTCTCCGGGACAGGGTAATGAAAAACTGTTTTTT.

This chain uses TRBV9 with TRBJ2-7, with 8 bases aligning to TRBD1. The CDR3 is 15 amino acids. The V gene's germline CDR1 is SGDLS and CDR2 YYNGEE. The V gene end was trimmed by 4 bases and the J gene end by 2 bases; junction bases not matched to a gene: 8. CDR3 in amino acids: CASSPQQGVTYEQYF. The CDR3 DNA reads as TGTGCCAGCAGCCCGCAACAGGGGGTCACCTACGAGCAGTACTTC.